Listed below are T cell receptor beta chains from one sample, sequenced in a study of control samples from healthy donors and cancer patients. Clones were sequenced by immunoSEQ multiplex PCR, and TCRdb holds only the in-frame ones, with some missing. The sample holds 150,000 to 200,000 clones, approximately 92% seen once. The sequenced material came from blood. The receptor source for this set is a woman aged 55-69 years in good health. CDR3s leave out the opening cysteine and the closing phenylalanine or tryptophan. The D gene is left open where the match is weak.

TRBV28,TRBD1,ASSVTGKST
TRBV2,NA,ASSVGLRGSYNSPLH
TRBV7-9,NA,ASSLQTGQEEY
TRBV10-3,TRBD2,AISGLAGGTDTQY
TRBV29-1,TRBD1,SARTGDRGMKLF
TRBV4-1,NA,ASREGGGMNTEAF
TRBV4-3,TRBD1,ASSQTGQGDYEQY
TRBV27,NA,ASSFRQAYEQY
TRBV7-2,NA,ASSFVTDNYGYT
TRBV28,NA,ASSGGGLWGDEQY
TRBV19,NA,ASSIGGTGLTEAF
TRBV9,TRBD2,ASSVSGAAGELF
TRBV5-1,TRBD1,ASSLDRGRDSPLH
TRBV11-2,TRBD2,ASSASGGADTQY
TRBV9,NA,ASSTRAWGTDTQY
TRBV2,NA,ASSTRQSEAF
TRBV5-4,NA,ASSLAGRKNTEAF
TRBV6-5,NA,ASSYSGRGSQPQH